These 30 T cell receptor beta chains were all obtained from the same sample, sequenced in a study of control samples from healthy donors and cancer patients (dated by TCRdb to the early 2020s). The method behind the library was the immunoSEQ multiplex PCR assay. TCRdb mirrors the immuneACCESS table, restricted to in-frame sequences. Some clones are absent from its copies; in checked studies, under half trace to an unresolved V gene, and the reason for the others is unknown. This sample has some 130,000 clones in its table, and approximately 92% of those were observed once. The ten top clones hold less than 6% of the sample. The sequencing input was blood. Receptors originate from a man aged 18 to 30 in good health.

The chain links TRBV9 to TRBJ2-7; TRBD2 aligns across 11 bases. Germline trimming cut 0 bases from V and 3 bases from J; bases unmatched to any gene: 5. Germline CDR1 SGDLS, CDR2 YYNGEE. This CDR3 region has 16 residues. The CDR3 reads CASSVAPSGGNYEQYF. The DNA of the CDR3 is TGTGCCAGCAGCGTAGCCCCTAGCGGGGGGAACTACGAGCAGTACTTC. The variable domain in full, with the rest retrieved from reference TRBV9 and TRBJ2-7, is DSGVTQTPKHLITATGQRVTLRCSPRSGDLSVYWYQQSLDQGLQFLIQYYNGEERAKGNILERFSAQQFPDLHSELNLSSLELGDSALYFCASSVAPSGGNYEQYFGPGTRLTVT.

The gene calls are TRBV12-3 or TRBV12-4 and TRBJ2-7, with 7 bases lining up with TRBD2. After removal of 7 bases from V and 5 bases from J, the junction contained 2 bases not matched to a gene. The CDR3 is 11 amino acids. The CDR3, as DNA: TGTGCCAGCACTAGCGGAGACGAGCAGTACTTC. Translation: CASTSGDEQYF.

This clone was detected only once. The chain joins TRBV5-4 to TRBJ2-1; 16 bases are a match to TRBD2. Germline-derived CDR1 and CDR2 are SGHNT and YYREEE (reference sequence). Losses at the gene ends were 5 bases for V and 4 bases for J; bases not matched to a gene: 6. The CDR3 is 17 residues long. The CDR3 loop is CASRDGTSGGAYNEQFF. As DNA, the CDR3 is TGTGCCAGCAGGGATGGGACTAGCGGGGGGGCATACAATGAGCAGTTCTTC.

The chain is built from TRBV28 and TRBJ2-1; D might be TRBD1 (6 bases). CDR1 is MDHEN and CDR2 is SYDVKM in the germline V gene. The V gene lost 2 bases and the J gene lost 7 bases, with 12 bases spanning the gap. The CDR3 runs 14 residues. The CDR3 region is CASSLTQGHNEQFF. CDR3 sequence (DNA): TGTGCCAGCAGTTTAACACAGGGCCATAATGAGCAGTTCTTC.

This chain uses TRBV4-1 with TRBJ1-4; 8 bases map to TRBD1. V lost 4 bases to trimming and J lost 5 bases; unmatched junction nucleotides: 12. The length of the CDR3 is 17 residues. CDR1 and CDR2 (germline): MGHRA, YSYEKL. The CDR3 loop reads CASSREQGGFENEKLFF. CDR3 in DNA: TGCGCCAGCAGCCGAGAACAGGGGGGTTTCGAGAATGAAAAACTGTTTTTT.

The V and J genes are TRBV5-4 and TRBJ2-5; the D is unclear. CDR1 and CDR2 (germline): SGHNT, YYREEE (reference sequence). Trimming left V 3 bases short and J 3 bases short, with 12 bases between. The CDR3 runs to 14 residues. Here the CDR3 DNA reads TGTGCCAGCAGCTCGTCCTGGGGTGAAGAGACCCAGTACTTC. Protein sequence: CASSSSWGEETQYF.

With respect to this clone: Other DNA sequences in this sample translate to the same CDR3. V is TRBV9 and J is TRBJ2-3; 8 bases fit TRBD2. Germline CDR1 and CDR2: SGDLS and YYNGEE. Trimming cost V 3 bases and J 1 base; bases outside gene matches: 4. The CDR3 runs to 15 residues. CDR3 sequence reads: CASSASGGRTDTQYF. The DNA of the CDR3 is TGTGCCAGCAGCGCAAGCGGGGGACGCACAGATACGCAGTATTTT. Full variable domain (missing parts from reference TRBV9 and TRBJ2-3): DSGVTQTPKHLITATGQRVTLRCSPRSGDLSVYWYQQSLDQGLQFLIQYYNGEERAKGNILERFSAQQFPDLHSELNLSSLELGDSALYFCASSASGGRTDTQYFGPGTRLTVL.

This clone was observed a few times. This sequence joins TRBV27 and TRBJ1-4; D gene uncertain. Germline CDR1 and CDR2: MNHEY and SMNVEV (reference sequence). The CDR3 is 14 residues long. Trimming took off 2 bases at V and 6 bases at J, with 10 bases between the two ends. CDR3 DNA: TGTGCCAGCAGTTTAACGTGGCAGGATGAAAAACTGTTTTTT. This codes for CASSLTWQDEKLFF. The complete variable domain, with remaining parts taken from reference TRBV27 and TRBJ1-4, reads EAQVTQNPRYLITVTGKKLTVTCSQNMNHEYMSWYRQDPGLGLRQIYYSMNVEVTDKGDVPEGYKVSRKEKRNFPLILESPSPNQTSLYFCASSLTWQDEKLFFGSGTQLSVL.

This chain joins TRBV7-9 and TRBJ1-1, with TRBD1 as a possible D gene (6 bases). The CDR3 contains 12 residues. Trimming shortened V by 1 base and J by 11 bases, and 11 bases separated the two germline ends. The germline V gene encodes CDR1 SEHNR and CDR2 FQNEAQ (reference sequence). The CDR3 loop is CASSLVSGAAFF. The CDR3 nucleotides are TGTGCCAGCAGCTTAGTATCAGGGGCGGCTTTCTTT. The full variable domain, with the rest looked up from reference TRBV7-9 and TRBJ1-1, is DTGVSQNPRHKITKRGQNVTFRCDPISEHNRLYWYRQTLGQGPEFLTYFQNEAQLEKSRLLSDRFSAERPKGSFSTLEIQRTEQGDSAMYLCASSLVSGAAFFGQGTRLTVV.

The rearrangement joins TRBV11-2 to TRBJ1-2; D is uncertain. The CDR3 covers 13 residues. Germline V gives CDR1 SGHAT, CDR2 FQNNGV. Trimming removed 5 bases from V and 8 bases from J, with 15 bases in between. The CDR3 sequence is CASSPLSGSGYTF. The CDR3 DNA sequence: TGTGCCAGCAGCCCCCTTTCCGGCAGCGGCTACACCTTC.

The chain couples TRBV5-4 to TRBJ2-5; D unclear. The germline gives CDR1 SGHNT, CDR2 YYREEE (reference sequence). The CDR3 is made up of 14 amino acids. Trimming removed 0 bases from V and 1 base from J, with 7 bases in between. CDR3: CASSLGGLQETQYF. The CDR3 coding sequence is TGTGCCAGCAGCTTGGGGGGTCTCCAAGAGACCCAGTACTTC. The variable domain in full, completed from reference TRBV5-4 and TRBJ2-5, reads ETGVTQSPTHLIKTRGQQVTLRCSSQSGHNTVSWYQQALGQGPQFIFQYYREEENGRGNFPPRFSGLQFPNYSSELNVNALELDDSALYLCASSLGGLQETQYFGPGTRLLVL.

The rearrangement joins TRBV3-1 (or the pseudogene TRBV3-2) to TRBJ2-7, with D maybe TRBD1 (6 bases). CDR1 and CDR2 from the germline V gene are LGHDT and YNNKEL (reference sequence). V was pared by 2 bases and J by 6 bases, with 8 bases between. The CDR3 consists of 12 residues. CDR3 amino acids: CASSQSGVEQYF. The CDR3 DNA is TGTGCCAGCAGCCAATCAGGGGTCGAGCAGTACTTC.

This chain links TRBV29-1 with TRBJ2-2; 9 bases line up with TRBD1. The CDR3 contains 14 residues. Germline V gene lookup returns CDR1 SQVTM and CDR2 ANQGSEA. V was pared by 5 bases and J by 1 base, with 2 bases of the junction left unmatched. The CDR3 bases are TGCAGCGTTTCGGACAGGGGGAACACCGGGGAGCTGTTTTTT. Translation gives CSVSDRGNTGELFF.

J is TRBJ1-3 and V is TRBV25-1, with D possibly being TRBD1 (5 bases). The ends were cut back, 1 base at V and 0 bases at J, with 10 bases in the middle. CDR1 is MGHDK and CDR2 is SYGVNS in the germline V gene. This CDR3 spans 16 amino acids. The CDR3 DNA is TGTGCCAGCAGTGAATCCTCAGGGTTCTCTGGAAACACCATATATTTT. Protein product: CASSESSGFSGNTIYF.

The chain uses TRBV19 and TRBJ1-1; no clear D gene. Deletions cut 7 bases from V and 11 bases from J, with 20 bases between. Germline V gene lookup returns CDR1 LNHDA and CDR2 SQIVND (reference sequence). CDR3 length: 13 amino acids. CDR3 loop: CASIPPLTGSAFF. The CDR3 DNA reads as TGTGCCAGTATCCCTCCCCTCACGGGGAGTGCTTTCTTT.

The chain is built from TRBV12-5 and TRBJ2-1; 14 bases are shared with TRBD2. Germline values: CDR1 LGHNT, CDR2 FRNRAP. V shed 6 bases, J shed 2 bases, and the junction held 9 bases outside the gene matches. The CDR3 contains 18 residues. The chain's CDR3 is CASGPPGLAGGAYNEQFF. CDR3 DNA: TGTGCTAGTGGCCCCCCCGGACTAGCGGGGGGCGCCTACAATGAGCAGTTCTTC.

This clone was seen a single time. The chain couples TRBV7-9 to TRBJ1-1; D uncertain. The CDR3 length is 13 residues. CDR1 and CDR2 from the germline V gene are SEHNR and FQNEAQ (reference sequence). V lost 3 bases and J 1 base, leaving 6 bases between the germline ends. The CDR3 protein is CASSFWSNTEAFF. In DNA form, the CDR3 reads TGTGCCAGCAGCTTTTGGTCGAACACTGAAGCTTTCTTT.

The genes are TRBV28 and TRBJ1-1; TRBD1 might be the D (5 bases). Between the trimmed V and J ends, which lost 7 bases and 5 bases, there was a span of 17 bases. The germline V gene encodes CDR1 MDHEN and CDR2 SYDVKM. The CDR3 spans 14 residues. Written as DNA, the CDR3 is TGTGCCAGCACCACTCGGGGGGGAACGACTGAAGCTTTCTTT. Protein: CASTTRGGTTEAFF.

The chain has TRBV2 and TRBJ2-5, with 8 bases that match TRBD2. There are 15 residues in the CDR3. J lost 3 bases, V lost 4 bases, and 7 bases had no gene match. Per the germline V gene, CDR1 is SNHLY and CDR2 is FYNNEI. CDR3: CASSVYGGAEETQYF. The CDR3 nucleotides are TGTGCCAGCAGTGTCTACGGGGGGGCCGAAGAGACCCAGTACTTC.

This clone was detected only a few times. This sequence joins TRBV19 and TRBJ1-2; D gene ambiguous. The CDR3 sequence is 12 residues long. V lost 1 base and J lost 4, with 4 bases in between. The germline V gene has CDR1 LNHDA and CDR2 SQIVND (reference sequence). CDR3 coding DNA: TGTGCCAGTAGTATAGCCGGCTATGGCTACACCTTC. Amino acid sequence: CASSIAGYGYTF. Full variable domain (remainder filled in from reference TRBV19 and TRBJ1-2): DGGITQSPKYLFRKEGQNVTLSCEQNLNHDAMYWYRQDPGQGLRLIYYSQIVNDFQKGDIAEGYSVSREKKESFPLTVTSAQKNPTAFYLCASSIAGYGYTFGSGTRLTVV.

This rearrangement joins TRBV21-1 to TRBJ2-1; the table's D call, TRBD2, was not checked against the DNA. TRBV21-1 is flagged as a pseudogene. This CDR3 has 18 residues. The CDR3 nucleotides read TGTGCCAGGCTACTACCGAAGCGGGGCCCGAGCTCCTACAATGAGCAGTTCTTC. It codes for CARLLPKRGPSSYNEQFF.

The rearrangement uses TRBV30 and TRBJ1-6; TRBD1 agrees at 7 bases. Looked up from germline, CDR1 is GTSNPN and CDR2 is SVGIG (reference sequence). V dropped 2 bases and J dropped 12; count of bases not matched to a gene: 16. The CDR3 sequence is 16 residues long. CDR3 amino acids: CAWSSSPRTGLGPLHF. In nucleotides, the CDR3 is TGTGCCTGGAGTTCCTCTCCCAGGACAGGCCTAGGACCCCTCCACTTT.

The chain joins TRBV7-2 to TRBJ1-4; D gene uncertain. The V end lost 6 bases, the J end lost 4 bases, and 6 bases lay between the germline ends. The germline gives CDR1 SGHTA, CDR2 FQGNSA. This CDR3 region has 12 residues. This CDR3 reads CASSTRNEKLFF. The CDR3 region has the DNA TGTGCCAGCAGTACGCGTAATGAAAAACTGTTTTTT. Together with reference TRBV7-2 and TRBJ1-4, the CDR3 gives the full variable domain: GAGVSQSPSNKVTEKGKDVELRCDPISGHTALYWYRQSLGQGLEFLIYFQGNSAPDKSGLPSDRFSAERTGGSVSTLTIQRTQQEDSAVYLCASSTRNEKLFFGSGTQLSVL.

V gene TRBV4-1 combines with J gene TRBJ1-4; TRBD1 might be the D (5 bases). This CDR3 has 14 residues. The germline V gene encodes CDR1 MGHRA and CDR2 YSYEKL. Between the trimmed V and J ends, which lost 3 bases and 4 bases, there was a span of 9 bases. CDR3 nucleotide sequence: TGCGCCAGCAGCCACCGGGACGGTAATGAAAAACTGTTTTTT. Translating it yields CASSHRDGNEKLFF.

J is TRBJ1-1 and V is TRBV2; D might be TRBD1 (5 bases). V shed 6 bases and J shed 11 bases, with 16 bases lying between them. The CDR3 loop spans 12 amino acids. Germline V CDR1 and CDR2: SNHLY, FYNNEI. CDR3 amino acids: CASRREQGGAFF. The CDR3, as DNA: TGTGCCAGCAGGAGGGAGCAGGGAGGGGCTTTCTTT.

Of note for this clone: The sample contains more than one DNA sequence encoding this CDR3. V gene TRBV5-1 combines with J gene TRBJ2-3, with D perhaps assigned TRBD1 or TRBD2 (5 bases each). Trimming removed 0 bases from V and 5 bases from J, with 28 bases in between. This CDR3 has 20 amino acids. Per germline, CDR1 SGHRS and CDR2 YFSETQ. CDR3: CASSLAFGMGTLGIGDTQYF. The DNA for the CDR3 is TGCGCCAGCAGCTTGGCCTTTGGTATGGGGACCCTCGGTATAGGAGATACGCAGTATTTT. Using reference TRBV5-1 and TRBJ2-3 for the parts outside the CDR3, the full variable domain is KAGVTQTPRYLIKTRGQQVTLSCSPISGHRSVSWYQQTPGQGLQFLFEYFSETQRNKGNFPGRFSGRQFSNSRSEMNVSTLELGDSALYLCASSLAFGMGTLGIGDTQYFGPGTRLTVL.

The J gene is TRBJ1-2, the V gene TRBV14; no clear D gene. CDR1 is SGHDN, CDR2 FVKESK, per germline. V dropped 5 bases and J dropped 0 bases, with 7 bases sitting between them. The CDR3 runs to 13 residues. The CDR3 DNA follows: TGTGCCAGCAGCGTGACCTCTAACTATGGCTACACCTTC. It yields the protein CASSVTSNYGYTF.

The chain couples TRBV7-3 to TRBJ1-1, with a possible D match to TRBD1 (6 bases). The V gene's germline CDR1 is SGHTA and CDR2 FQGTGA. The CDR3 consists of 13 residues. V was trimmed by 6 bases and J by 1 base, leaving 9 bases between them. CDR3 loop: CASRGAPNTEAFF. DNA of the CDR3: TGTGCCAGCAGGGGGGCTCCGAACACTGAAGCTTTCTTT.

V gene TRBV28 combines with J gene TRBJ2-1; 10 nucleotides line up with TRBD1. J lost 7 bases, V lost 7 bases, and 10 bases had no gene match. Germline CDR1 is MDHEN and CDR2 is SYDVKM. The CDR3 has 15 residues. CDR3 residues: CASTLFGTGVNEQFF. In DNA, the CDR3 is TGTGCCAGCACCCTATTCGGGACAGGGGTAAATGAGCAGTTCTTC.

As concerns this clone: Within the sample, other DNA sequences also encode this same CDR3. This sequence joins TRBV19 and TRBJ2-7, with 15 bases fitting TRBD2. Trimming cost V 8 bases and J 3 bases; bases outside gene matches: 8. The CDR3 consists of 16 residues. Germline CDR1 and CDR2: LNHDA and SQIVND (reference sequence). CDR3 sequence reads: CASRRTSGGAGYEQYF. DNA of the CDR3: TGTGCCAGTCGACGGACTAGCGGGGGGGCGGGCTACGAGCAGTACTTC.